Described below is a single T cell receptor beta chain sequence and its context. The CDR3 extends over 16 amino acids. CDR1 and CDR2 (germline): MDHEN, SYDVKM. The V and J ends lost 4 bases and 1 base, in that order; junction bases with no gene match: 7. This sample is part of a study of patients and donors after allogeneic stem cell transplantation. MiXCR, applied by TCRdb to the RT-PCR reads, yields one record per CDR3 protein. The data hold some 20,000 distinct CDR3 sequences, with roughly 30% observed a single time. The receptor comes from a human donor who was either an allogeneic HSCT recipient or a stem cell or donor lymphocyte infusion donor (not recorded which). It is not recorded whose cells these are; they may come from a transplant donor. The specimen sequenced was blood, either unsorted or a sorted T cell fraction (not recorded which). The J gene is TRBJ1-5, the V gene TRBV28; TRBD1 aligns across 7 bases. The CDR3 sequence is CASSSGTAFSNQPQHF. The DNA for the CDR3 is TGTGCCAGCAGTTCCGGGACAGCTTTCAGCAATCAGCCCCAGCATTTT.